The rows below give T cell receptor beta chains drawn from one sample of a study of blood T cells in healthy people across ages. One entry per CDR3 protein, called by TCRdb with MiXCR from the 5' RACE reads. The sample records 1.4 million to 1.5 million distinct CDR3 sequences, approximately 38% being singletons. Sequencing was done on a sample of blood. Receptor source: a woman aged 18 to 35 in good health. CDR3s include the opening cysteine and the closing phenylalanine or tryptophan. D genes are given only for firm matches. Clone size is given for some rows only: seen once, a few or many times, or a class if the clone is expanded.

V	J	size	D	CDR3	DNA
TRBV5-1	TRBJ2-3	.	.	CASSLSAGALISSTDTQYF	TGCGCCAGCAGCTTATCCGCGGGGGCCCTAATTTCAAGCACAGATACGCAGTATTTT
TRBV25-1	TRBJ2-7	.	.	CASSEGEQAHSYEQYF	TGTGCCAGCAGTGAGGGGGAGCAGGCTCACTCCTACGAGCAGTACTTC
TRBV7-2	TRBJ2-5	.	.	CASSLGFGSKTQYF	TGTGCCAGCAGCTTGGGGTTCGGCTCGAAGACCCAGTACTTC
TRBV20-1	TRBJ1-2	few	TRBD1	CSARDSSYGYTF	TGCAGTGCTCGGGACAGTTCCTATGGCTACACCTTC
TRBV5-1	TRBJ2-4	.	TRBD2	CASSVAGGLFGEQYF	TGCGCCAGCAGCGTAGCGGGGGGGCTGTTCGGTGAGCAGTACTTC
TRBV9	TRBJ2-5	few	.	CASSGQDSQETQYF	TGTGCCAGCAGCGGGCAGGATTCCCAAGAGACCCAGTACTTC
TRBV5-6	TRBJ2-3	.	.	CASSFQGGYTDTQYF	TGTGCCAGCAGCTTCCAAGGGGGTTATACAGATACGCAGTATTTT
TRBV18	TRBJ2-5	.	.	CASSPQGEGETQYF	TGTGCCAGCTCACCTCAAGGGGAAGGGGAGACCCAGTACTTC
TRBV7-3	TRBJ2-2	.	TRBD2	CASGAGVITGELFF	TGTGCCAGCGGAGCGGGGGTTATCACCGGGGAGCTGTTTTTT
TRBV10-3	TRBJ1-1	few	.	CATTWNTRNTEAFF	TGTGCCACCACATGGAACACTCGGAACACTGAAGCTTTCTTT
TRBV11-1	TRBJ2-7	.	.	CASSLQLGDTPYEQYF	TGTGCCAGCAGCTTACAATTAGGTGATACCCCCTACGAGCAGTACTTC
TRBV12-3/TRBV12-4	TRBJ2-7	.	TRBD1	CASSSAGDRGYEQYF	TGTGCCAGCAGCTCCGCGGGGGACAGGGGATACGAGCAGTACTTC
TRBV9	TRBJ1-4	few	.	CASSGSVGAGEKLFF	TGTGCCAGCAGCGGATCAGTGGGGGCGGGTGAAAAACTGTTTTTT
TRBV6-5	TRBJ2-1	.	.	CASSYSSGSYNEQFF	TGTGCCAGCAGTTACTCGAGCGGTTCCTACAATGAGCAGTTCTTC
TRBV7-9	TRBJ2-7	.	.	CASSLIQNYEQYF	TGTGCCAGCAGCTTAATACAGAACTACGAGCAGTACTTC
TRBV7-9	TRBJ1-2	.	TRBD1	CASSSGQGAGYGYTF	TGTGCCAGCAGCTCGGGACAGGGGGCTGGCTATGGCTACACCTTC
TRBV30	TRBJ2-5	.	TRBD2	CALSGESTRQTQYF	TGTGCCTTGAGCGGGGAGTCAACTCGACAGACCCAGTACTTC
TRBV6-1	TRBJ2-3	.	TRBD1	CASSEGDRGRSTDTQYF	TGTGCCAGCAGTGAAGGGGACAGGGGGCGGAGCACAGATACGCAGTATTTT
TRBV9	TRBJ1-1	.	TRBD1	CASSVGQGDSMNTEAFF	TGTGCCAGCAGCGTAGGGCAGGGGGACTCCATGAACACTGAAGCTTTCTTT
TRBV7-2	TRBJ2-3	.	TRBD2	CASSLGGTSGSYTQYF	TGTGCCAGCAGCTTAGGTGGGACTAGCGGTAGCTATACGCAGTATTTT
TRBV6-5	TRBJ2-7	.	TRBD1	CASSSARQGTYEQYF	TGTGCCAGCAGTTCGGCCCGACAGGGAACGTACGAGCAGTACTTC
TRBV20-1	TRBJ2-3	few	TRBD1	CSAAGTASTDTQYF	TGCAGTGCCGCTGGGACAGCCAGCACAGATACGCAGTATTTT
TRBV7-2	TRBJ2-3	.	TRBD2	CASSPLGLAGGLDTQYF	TGTGCCAGCAGCCCCCTTGGACTAGCGGGAGGGCTAGATACGCAGTATTTT
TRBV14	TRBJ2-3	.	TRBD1	CASSRRDRITDTQYF	TGTGCCAGCAGCCGCCGGGACAGAATCACAGATACGCAGTATTTT
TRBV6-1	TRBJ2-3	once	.	CASRGGIADTQYF	TGTGCCAGCAGAGGCGGGATCGCAGATACGCAGTATTTT
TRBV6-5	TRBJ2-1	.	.	CASSYAGPNNEQFF	TGTGCCAGCAGTTACGCGGGACCAAACAATGAGCAGTTCTTC
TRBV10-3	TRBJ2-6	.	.	CAISESRASGANVLTF	TGTGCCATCAGTGAGTCACGGGCCTCTGGGGCCAACGTCCTGACTTTC
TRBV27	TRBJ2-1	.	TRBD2	CASSLAGEPLSEQFF	TGTGCCAGCAGTTTAGCGGGAGAGCCTCTTAGTGAGCAGTTCTTC
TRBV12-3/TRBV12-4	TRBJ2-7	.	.	CASGDYSYEQYF	TGTGCCAGCGGCGACTACTCCTACGAGCAGTACTTC